Below, one T cell receptor delta chain is given with its context. Its specificity is not known. A read error is likely here: a far larger clone is one base away. The same CDR3 arises from other DNA sequences in this sample as well. With CATT, TCRdb re-called clones from the multiplex PCR reads. The sample lists 45,000 to 50,000 delta-chain clones; over 1.5% were seen once. The sample comes from a study of γδ T cells in repeated Plasmodium falciparum infection. Overall study context: Four controlled malaria infections with P. falciparum NF54 spanned less than 850 days. Study results and caveats: One small rural Malian village, predominantly a single ethnic group, supplied the cohort. Many TCRgamma sequences overlapped between individuals in stable Vgamma9/Vdelta2+ repertoires.

Vgamma9/Vdelta2+ and Vdelta2-negative gammadelta T cells were flow-sorted from PBMC for bulk sequencing. The germline V gene has CDR1 GEAIGNYY and CDR2 EKD. Trimming shortened V by 0 bases and J by 5 bases, and 15 bases separated the two germline ends. The CDR3 is made up of 15 amino acids. The source of this sequence is a pool of human donors (malaria-infected and uninfected, not separated). Sequencing used gamma-delta T cells from blood. The genes are TRDV2 and TRDJ1; D perhaps matches TRDD3 (6 bases). The J gene, left out of TCRdb, was set here by checking the DNA against germline. The CDR3 loop reads CACDTLGLKTDKLIF. CDR3 nucleotide sequence: TGTGCCTGTGACACCCTGGGGCTAAAAACTGATAAACTCATCTTT.